The clone carrying this T cell receptor beta chain was observed at least ten times. These data originate in a study of T cells in Graves' hyperthyroidism and ophthalmopathy. Trimming stripped 5 bases from V and 1 base from J, with 10 bases between. The CDR3 length is 13 residues. Germline-derived CDR1 and CDR2 are DFQATT and SNEGSKA (reference sequence). RNA transcripts provided the source from which TCR beta CDR3 regions were amplified. A set of HTBI primers served as the primers for a first-round RT-PCR of the TCR CDR3. Using its own MiXCR run on the multiplex PCR reads, TCRdb lists one record per CDR3 protein. The sample has 500,000 to 800,000 distinct CDR3 sequences; approximately 15% are singletons.

The chain employs TRBV20-1 and TRBJ2-3; TRBD1 is a possible D gene (6 bases). The sequenced sample was blood. This TCR was recovered from a woman in her forties or fifties with Graves' ophthalmopathy. The CDR3 DNA follows: TGCAGTGCTTCAAGACAGGGCACAGATACGCAGTATTTT. Its protein product is CSASRQGTDTQYF.